This T cell receptor (beta chain) was captured by sequencing in a study of ipilimumab plus nivolumab after autologous stem cell transplantation. Study background: Median doses per patient: roughly five ipilimumab, about 8 nivolumab. The myeloma group: high-risk transplant-naive, or relapse within 3 years after first autologous transplant.

Ipilimumab, 1 mg/kg, started 14 to 28 days after autologous transplant. Patients got 3 mg/kg IV nivolumab weeks 1, 4, 7, 10, then biweekly through week 26. Some clones are missing from TCRdb's copy, which holds only in-frame ones; the method was immunoSEQ multiplex PCR. The sample records about 40,000 clones, approximately 92% being singletons. The CDR3 runs 15 residues. CDR1 is SEHNR, CDR2 FQNEAQ, per germline (reference sequence). The trim removed 2 bases at V and 4 bases at J, leaving 6 bases unmatched. The sample was PBMCs, taken in a trial of ipilimumab plus nivolumab as post-transplant consolidation. The V gene is TRBV7-9, the J gene TRBJ2-5; 8 bases fit TRBD2. The sequence was collected from a male donor with multiple myeloma. CDR3 nucleotide sequence: TGTGCCAGCAGCTTACAAGCGGGAGTAGGAGAGACCCAGTACTTC. Translated: CASSLQAGVGETQYF.